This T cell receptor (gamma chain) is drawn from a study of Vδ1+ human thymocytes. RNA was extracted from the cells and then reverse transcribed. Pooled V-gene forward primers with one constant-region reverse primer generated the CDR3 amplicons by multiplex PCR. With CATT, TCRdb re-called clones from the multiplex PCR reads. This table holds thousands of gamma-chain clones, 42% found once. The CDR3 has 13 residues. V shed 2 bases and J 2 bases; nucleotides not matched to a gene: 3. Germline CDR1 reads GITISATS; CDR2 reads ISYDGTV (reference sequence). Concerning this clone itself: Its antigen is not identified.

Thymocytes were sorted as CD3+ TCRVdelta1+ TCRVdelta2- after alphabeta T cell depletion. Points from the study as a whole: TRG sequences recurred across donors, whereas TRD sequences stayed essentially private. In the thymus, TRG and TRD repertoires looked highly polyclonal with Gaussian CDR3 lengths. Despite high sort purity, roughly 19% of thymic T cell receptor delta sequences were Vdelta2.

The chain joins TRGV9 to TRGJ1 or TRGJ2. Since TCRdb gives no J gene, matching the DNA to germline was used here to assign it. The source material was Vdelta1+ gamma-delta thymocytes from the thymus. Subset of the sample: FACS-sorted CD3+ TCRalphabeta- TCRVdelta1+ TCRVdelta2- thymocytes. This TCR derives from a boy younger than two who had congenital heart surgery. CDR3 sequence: CALWEAYYYKKLF. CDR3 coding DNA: TGTGCCTTGTGGGAGGCATATTATTATAAGAAACTCTTT.